This is a list of T cell receptor beta chains from one sample in a study of PD-1 blockade in classical Hodgkin lymphoma. Measured with immunoSEQ multiplex PCR; TCRdb has only the in-frame clones, and not every one. The data contain about 41,000 clones, roughly 70% of them singletons. The specimen comprised peripheral blood mononuclear cells (PBMCs), sampled at baseline. The receptor source for this set is a human donor with classical Hodgkin lymphoma. Each CDR3 is given with its conserved first and last residue.

v_call	j_call	cdr3_aa
TRBV7-9	TRBJ2-2	CASSSPSRGPNTGELFF
TRBV6-4	TRBJ2-1	CASSVYSNNEQFF
TRBV5-3	TRBJ1-1	CARWTGGTEAFF
TRBV7-2	TRBJ2-7	CASSSQVSSGSPYEQYF
TRBV7-2	TRBJ2-7	CASSSLDYEQYF
TRBV6-5	TRBJ1-5	CASSTGTVNQPQHF
TRBV19	TRBJ2-5	CASSNLQETQYF
TRBV28	TRBJ2-1	CASSSTGLAGDVQFF
TRBV19	TRBJ1-2	CASSIAPMGYGYTF
TRBV21-1	TRBJ1-1	CASSKGTNRGRGTEAFF
TRBV6-5	TRBJ2-7	CASSQSLTGSVQYF
TRBV6-5	TRBJ1-1	CASSYGTPNTEAFF
TRBV14	TRBJ2-7	CASSQGNGIEQYF
TRBV9	TRBJ2-1	CASSADGGSIYNEQFF
TRBV27	TRBJ2-3	CASSPPSAATGTDTQYF
TRBV6-5	TRBJ2-7	CASSYFGGGYYEQYF
TRBV7-9	TRBJ2-3	CASSLAPSPGDTQYF
TRBV27	TRBJ2-7	CASTPLRPAGPYEQYF
TRBV6-9	TRBJ1-1	CASSYGRNTEAFF
TRBV7-3	TRBJ1-5	CASSLGSGSNQPQHF
TRBV2	TRBJ1-3	CASIWGWSTIYF
TRBV6-6	TRBJ1-6	CASSYSPDSNSPLHF
TRBV29-1	TRBJ2-2	CSAAGQGDTGELFF
TRBV11-2	TRBJ1-1	CASSLGGGNTEAFF
TRBV6-5	TRBJ1-2	CASSYGALANYGYTF
TRBV30	TRBJ1-1	CAWSPAGGSAFF
TRBV28	TRBJ1-5	CASSSYRGGQPQHF
TRBV6-4	TRBJ2-3	CAREHGTSDTQYF
TRBV28	TRBJ1-1	CASGLVGAWEAFF
TRBV28	TRBJ2-7	CASSLGIGLAGGSEQYF
TRBV30	TRBJ1-2	CAWSNPWANYGYTF
TRBV7-2	TRBJ2-2	CASNNRAGELFF
TRBV6-6	TRBJ2-7	CASSYRQGLNEQYF
TRBV4-3	TRBJ1-4	CASSATGRGEKLFF
TRBV6-5	TRBJ1-6	CASSPQTGGSSPLHF
TRBV19	TRBJ2-7	CASSPRTESSYEQYF
TRBV11-1	TRBJ2-1	CASSSLAGGRNNEQFF
TRBV25-1	TRBJ2-1	CASSLLSGRESEQFF
TRBV14	TRBJ1-3	CASSQRGLIGGNTIYF
TRBV6-4	TRBJ2-5	CASSRDTQETQYF
TRBV7-2	TRBJ2-2	CASSLEGSGELFF
TRBV18	TRBJ1-2	CASSPPVLLSYTF
TRBV6-5	TRBJ2-5	CASSYSSGEATQYF
TRBV11-1	TRBJ2-2	CASSLNIGNGELFF
TRBV19	TRBJ2-6	CASTSDRGLSGANVLTF